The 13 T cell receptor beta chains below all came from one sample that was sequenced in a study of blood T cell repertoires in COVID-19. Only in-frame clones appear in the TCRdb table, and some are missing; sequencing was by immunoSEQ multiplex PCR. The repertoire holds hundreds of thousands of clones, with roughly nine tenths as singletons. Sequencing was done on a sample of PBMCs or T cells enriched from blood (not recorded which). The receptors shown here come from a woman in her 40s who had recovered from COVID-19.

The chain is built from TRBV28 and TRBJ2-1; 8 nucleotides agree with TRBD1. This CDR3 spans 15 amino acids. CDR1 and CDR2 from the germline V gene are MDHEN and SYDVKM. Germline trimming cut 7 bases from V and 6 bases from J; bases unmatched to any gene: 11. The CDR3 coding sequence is TGTGCCAGCACCCCAAACAGGGGGTTGGGCAATGAGCAGTTCTTC. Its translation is CASTPNRGLGNEQFF.

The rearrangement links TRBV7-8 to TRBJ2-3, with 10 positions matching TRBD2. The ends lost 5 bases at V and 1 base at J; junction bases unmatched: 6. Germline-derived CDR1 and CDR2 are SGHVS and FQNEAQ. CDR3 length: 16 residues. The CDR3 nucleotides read TGTGCCAGCAGCGCACTAGCGGGACGTCGCACAGATACGCAGTATTTT. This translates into CASSALAGRRTDTQYF.

The CDR3 DNA reads as TGTGCCAGCAGTACCGACAGGGGGCCTTCACCCCTCCACTTT. This translates into CASSTDRGPSPLHF. The rearrangement joins TRBV28 to TRBJ1-6; TRBD1 agrees at 10 bases. The V and J ends lost 5 bases and 9 bases, in that order; junction bases with no gene match: 4. Germline CDR1 is MDHEN and CDR2 is SYDVKM. The CDR3 totals 14 residues. The full variable domain, completed using reference TRBV28 and TRBJ1-6, is DVKVTQSSRYLVKRTGEKVFLECVQDMDHENMFWYRQDPGLGLRLIYFSYDVKMKEKGDIPEGYSVSREKKERFSLILESASTNQTSMYLCASSTDRGPSPLHFGNGTRLTVT.

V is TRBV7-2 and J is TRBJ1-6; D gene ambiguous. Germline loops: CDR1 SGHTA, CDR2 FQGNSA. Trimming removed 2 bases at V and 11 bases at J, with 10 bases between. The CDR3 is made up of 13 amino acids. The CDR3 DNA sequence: TGTGCCAGCAGCTTATTGGGAGTTCCACCCCTCCACTTT. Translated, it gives CASSLLGVPPLHF.

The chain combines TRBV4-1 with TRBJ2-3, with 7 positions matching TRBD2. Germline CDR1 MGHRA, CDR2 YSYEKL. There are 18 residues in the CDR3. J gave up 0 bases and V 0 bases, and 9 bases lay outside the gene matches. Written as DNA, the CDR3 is TGCGCCAGCAGCCAAGAGGGAGCGGGGTATTTTAGCACAGATACGCAGTATTTT. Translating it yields CASSQEGAGYFSTDTQYF.

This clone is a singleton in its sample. Here the CDR3 reads CASSLGHSTDTQYF. CDR3 DNA sequence: TGTGCCAGCAGTTTGGGGCACTCCACGGATACGCAGTATTTT. The chain recombines TRBV27 with TRBJ2-3; TRBD1 might be the D (5 bases). V shed 3 bases and J shed 6 bases, with 13 bases lying between them. Germline CDR1 MNHEY, CDR2 SMNVEV (reference sequence). The CDR3 extends over 14 amino acids.

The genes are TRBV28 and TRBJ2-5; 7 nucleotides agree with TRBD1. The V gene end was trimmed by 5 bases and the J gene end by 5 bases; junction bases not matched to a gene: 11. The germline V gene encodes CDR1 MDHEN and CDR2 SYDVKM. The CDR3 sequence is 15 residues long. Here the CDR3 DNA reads TGTGCCAGCAGTCCGACAGGGACCGGCGGGGAGACCCAGTACTTC. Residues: CASSPTGTGGETQYF.

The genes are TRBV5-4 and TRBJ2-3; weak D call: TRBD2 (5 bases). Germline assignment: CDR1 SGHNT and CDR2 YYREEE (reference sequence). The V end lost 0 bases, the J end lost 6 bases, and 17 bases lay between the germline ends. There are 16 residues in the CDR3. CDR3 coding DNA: TGTGCCAGCAGCTTGGCGGCTAGCACCTCGCGGGATACGCAGTATTTT. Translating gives CASSLAASTSRDTQYF.

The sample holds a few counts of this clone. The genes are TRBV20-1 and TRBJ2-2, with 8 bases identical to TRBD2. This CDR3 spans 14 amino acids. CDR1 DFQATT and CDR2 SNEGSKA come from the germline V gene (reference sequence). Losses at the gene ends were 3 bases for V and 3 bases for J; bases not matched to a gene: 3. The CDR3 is CSASILADTGELFF. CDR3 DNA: TGCAGTGCTAGTATACTAGCGGACACCGGGGAGCTGTTTTTT.

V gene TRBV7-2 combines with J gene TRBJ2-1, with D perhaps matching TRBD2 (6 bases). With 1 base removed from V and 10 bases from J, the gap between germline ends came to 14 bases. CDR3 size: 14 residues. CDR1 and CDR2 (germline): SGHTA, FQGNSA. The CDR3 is CASSLDGGAGEQFF. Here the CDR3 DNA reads TGTGCCAGCAGCTTAGATGGCGGGGCGGGGGAGCAGTTCTTC.

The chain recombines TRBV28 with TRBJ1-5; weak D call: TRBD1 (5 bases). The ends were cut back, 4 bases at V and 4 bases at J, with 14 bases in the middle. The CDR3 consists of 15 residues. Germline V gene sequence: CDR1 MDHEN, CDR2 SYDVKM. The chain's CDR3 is CASSSAGVGNQPQHF. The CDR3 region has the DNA TGTGCCAGCAGTTCAGCGGGGGTTGGGAATCAGCCCCAGCATTTT.

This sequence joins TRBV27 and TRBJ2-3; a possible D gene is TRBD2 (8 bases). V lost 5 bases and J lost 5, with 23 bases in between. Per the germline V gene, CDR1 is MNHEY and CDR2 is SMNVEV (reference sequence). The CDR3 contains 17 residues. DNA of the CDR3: TGTGCCAGCAGTCAAGGCTTCGGGAGGGGGCTAGGAGATACGCAGTATTTT. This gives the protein CASSQGFGRGLGDTQYF.

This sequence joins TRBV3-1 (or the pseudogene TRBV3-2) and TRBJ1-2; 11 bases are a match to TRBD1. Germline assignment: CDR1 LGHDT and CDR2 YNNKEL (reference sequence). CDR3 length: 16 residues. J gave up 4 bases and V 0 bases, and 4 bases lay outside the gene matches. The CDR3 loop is CASSQDLGQGAYGYTF. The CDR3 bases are TGTGCCAGCAGCCAAGATCTTGGACAGGGGGCCTATGGCTACACCTTC.